These T cell receptor beta chains were read from a single sample in a study of blood T cell repertoires in COVID-19. The protocol was immunoSEQ multiplex PCR, while the TCRdb copy is restricted to in-frame clones and leaves out a portion. The data contain over 110,000 clones, 70% to 90% of them singletons. The sequencing sample was made of peripheral blood. Receptors were obtained from a human donor in a cohort sampled during active COVID-19. Both conserved end residues are part of each CDR3.

J,V,length,CDR3
TRBJ1-2,TRBV7-2,13,CASSSGTGGGYTF
TRBJ1-2,TRBV7-2,12,CASNQAGVGYTF
TRBJ2-7,TRBV19,15,CASSITSGGFYEQYF
TRBJ1-4,TRBV5-1,14,CASSGGQLNEKLFF
TRBJ2-2,TRBV19,15,CASSIGQGYTGELFF
TRBJ1-4,TRBV7-6,16,CASSFNRGSGGEKLFF
TRBJ2-3,TRBV6-4,15,CASSAGPGDADTQYF
TRBJ2-5,TRBV27,15,CASSLWSSGGETQYF
TRBJ2-5,TRBV6-5,15,CASTKTSGYQETQYF
TRBJ1-1,TRBV6-1,14,CASSDGTVNTEAFF
TRBJ2-7,TRBV6-5,15,CASSYFPGQGGEQYF
TRBJ2-7,TRBV9,14,CASSVGTGAYEQYF
TRBJ2-7,TRBV6-6,14,CASSYTTSSGEQYF
TRBJ2-7,TRBV27,14,CASSSGVSSYEQYF